This TCR beta chain came from a study of control samples from healthy donors and cancer patients. Trimming removed 4 bases from V and 2 bases from J, with 14 bases in between. CDR1 LGHDT and CDR2 YNNKEL come from the germline V gene (reference sequence). The CDR3 runs 15 residues. Some clones are missing from TCRdb's copy, which holds only in-frame ones; the method was immunoSEQ multiplex PCR. The repertoire holds about 120,000 clones, with about 88% as singletons. The chain is built from TRBV3-1 (or the pseudogene TRBV3-2) and TRBJ1-2; D not certain. This clonotype was sampled from a man between 18 and 35 years old in good health. Sequencing input: blood. CDR3 bases: TGTGCCAGCAGCCTTATTACTACGGGGAACTATGGCTACACCTTC. This gives the protein CASSLITTGNYGYTF.